The present T cell receptor beta chain was sequenced within a study of beta chain features in type 1 diabetes. Looking at the study overall: Patients did not differ from healthy donors in age, gender or cell yield. Cells sorted and examined across all samples totaled approximately 100,000,000. Study-level points and caveats: The study notes PCR might favor shorter templates equally in patients and controls.

Concerning this clone: Its antigen remains unidentified.

The study reverse transcribed the entire isolated RNA, so it sequenced expressed TCRB transcripts. The assay was immunoSEQ multiplex PCR, and TCRdb's table has in-frame clones only and misses some. In the table there are under 350,000 clones, roughly 8% of which are singletons. The CDR3 sequence is 12 residues long. Germline V gives CDR1 SGHTA, CDR2 FQGNSA. Trimming removed 3 bases at V and 10 bases at J, with 11 bases between. What was sequenced was central memory CD4+ T cells from blood. The V and J genes are TRBV7-2 and TRBJ2-3; D gene unclear. The sequence was obtained from a woman between 18 and 29 years old in good health. CDR3 in amino acids: CASSFSLLAQYF. The DNA of the CDR3 is TGTGCCAGCAGCTTTTCCTTGCTGGCGCAGTATTTT.